A selection of T cell receptor beta chains follows, all from one sample in a study of regulatory and conventional T cells in RAG deficiency. The protocol was immunoSEQ multiplex PCR, while the TCRdb copy is restricted to in-frame clones and leaves out a portion. The table lists about 30,000 clones, roughly 96% of them singletons. The same sample was also used in a study of regulatory T cells.

The specimen sequenced was CD25- CD4+ T cells sorted from blood. All receptors come from a human donor in good health. Both conserved end residues are part of each CDR3. A D gene is named only where the DNA matches it firmly.

TRBJ2-1 | TRBD2 | TRBV7-8 | TGTGCCAGCAGCCTACTAGCGGGGGCGGGCTCCTACAATGAGCAGTTCTTC | CASSLLAGAGSYNEQFF
TRBJ2-7 | TRBD1 | TRBV7-9 | TGTGCCAGCAGCTCTGACAGGGGAGCCTTTTACGAGCAGTACTTC | CASSSDRGAFYEQYF
TRBJ2-7 | TRBD2 | TRBV9 | TGTGCCAGCAGCGTAGAGGGGGAGAGCGGGAGTACCTACGAGCAGTACTTC | CASSVEGESGSTYEQYF
TRBJ2-1 | . | TRBV30 | TGTGCCTGGAGTGGATGGCGGGGGCTCAACAATGAGCAGTTCTTC | CAWSGWRGLNNEQFF
TRBJ2-3 | . | TRBV7-2 | TGTGCCAGCAGCTTAGGGGCTCTGCGCACAGATACGCAGTATTTT | CASSLGALRTDTQYF
TRBJ2-3 | . | TRBV5-4 | TGTGCCAGCAGCTTGGTGCTAGCAGTTTCAGATACGCAGTATTTT | CASSLVLAVSDTQYF
TRBJ1-2 | . | TRBV6-5 | TGTGCCAGCAGTTACTCCCGAGATTTAAATGGCTACACCTTC | CASSYSRDLNGYTF
TRBJ2-3 | . | TRBV6-1 | TGTGCCAGCAGTGAAGTGAGTGGTACGCAGTATTTT | CASSEVSGTQYF
TRBJ1-5 | . | TRBV30 | TGTGCCTGGAGCCTCCGGAACAGGCCCTATAGCAATCAGCCCCAGCATTTT | CAWSLRNRPYSNQPQHF
TRBJ1-1 | . | TRBV5-1 | TGCGCCAGCAGCTTGTGGGGACGGGCGGGGGACACTGAAGCTTTCTTT | CASSLWGRAGDTEAFF
TRBJ2-1 | TRBD2 | TRBV28 | TGTGCCAGCATCCTAGCGGGAGCCTCCTACAATGAGCAGTTCTTC | CASILAGASYNEQFF
TRBJ2-2 | TRBD1 | TRBV6-5 | TGTGCCAGCAGTTTCTTGGGGACAGCGGCCACCGGGGAGCTGTTTTTT | CASSFLGTAATGELFF
TRBJ2-7 | TRBD2 | TRBV7-9 | TGTGCCAGCAGCTCACCGCATGGGACTAGCGGGAGAGGGTACGAGCAGTACTTC | CASSSPHGTSGRGYEQYF
TRBJ2-7 | . | TRBV18 | TGTGCCAGCTCACCGATGACACCCTACGAGCAGTACTTC | CASSPMTPYEQYF
TRBJ1-1 | TRBD1 | TRBV7-9 | TGTGCCAGCAGCCTAGGACAGGAGGACACTGAAGCTTTCTTT | CASSLGQEDTEAFF
TRBJ1-6 | TRBD1 | TRBV5-1 | TGCGCCAGCAGCTTCGGGACAGGGTATAATTCACCCCTCCACTTT | CASSFGTGYNSPLHF
TRBJ2-2 | . | TRBV30 | TGTGCCTGGACGACAGGCCACACCGGGGAGCTGTTTTTT | CAWTTGHTGELFF
TRBJ1-5 | . | TRBV6-1 | TGTGCCAGCAGCGAGTATAGCAATCAGCCCCAGCATTTT | CASSEYSNQPQHF
TRBJ1-2 | . | TRBV5-4 | TGTGCCAGCAGCTTTTGGTTTGTGGGGCTCTACACCTTC | CASSFWFVGLYTF
TRBJ1-1 | TRBD1 | TRBV6-5 | TGTGCCAGCAGGAACAAATACAGGGGGAACACTGAAGCTTTCTTT | CASRNKYRGNTEAFF
TRBJ2-7 | . | TRBV6-4 | TGTGCCACCGAGGAGCAGTACTTC | CATEEQYF
TRBJ2-7 | . | TRBV20-1 | TGCAGTGCTCGACAGGCCTACGAGCAGTACTTC | CSARQAYEQYF